These T cell receptor beta chains were read from a single sample in a study of blood T cell repertoires in COVID-19. Method: immunoSEQ multiplex PCR; TCRdb's copy keeps in-frame clones and lacks some. The table shows around 70,000 clones, with about four fifths occurring only once. Source material: peripheral blood. Every receptor here comes from a woman in her 70s with acute or convalescent COVID-19. Each CDR3 is given with its conserved first and last residue. Fields, in order: V gene, clone size, J gene, D gene, CDR3 DNA, CDR3 protein. A D gene is named only where the DNA matches it firmly. Part of the rows lack a size; the others show once, few, many or a class for expanded clones.

>TRBV27|.|TRBJ2-1|TRBD2
TGTGCCAGCAGTTTACTAGGGAGGGATGAGCAGTTCTTC
CASSLLGRDEQFF
>TRBV7-9|.|TRBJ1-1|TRBD1
TGTGCCAGCACCGGACAGGGCCAAGGAGTAGGATTCACTGAAGCTTTCTTT
CASTGQGQGVGFTEAFF
>TRBV6-5|.|TRBJ2-1|TRBD2
TGTGCCAGCAGTTACTCCGGACTAGCGGGAGATGAGCAGTTCTTC
CASSYSGLAGDEQFF
>TRBV29-1|.|TRBJ2-7|.
TGCAGCGTTACTCTTTTCTCCTACGAGCAGTACTTC
CSVTLFSYEQYF
>TRBV5-7|.|TRBJ2-4|.
TGTGCCAGCAGCTTTGGGCAGGACATAGCCAAAAACATTCAGTACTTC
CASSFGQDIAKNIQYF
>TRBV18|.|TRBJ2-1|.
TGTGCCAGCTCACCGCAACCGGGAGACAATGAGCAGTTCTTC
CASSPQPGDNEQFF
>TRBV6-5|.|TRBJ1-2|.
TGTGCCAGCAGTTACGGGGGGGGCCAGAACTATGGCTACACCTTC
CASSYGGGQNYGYTF
>TRBV15|.|TRBJ1-6|TRBD1
TGTGCCACCAGCAGGGGACAGGGCGCCTATAATTCACCCCTCCACTTT
CATSRGQGAYNSPLHF
>TRBV5-1|.|TRBJ1-5|TRBD1
TGCGCCAGCAGTTATGGGACAGGTAGCAATCAGCCCCAGCATTTT
CASSYGTGSNQPQHF
>TRBV30|.|TRBJ2-7|TRBD2
TGTGCCTGGACCATGACTAGCGGGTTCGAGCAGTACTTC
CAWTMTSGFEQYF
>TRBV5-1|once|TRBJ2-5|TRBD2
TGCGCCAGCAGCTTCGGGACTAGCGGGAGTATAGGAGAGACCCAGTACTTC
CASSFGTSGSIGETQYF
>TRBV7-2|.|TRBJ1-1|.
TGTGCCAGCAGCCTGTCGAGTGGCACTGAAGCTTTCTTT
CASSLSSGTEAFF
>TRBV6-5|.|TRBJ2-7|.
TGTGCCAGCAGTTACTCCCTATCCTATGAGCAGTACTTC
CASSYSLSYEQYF
>TRBV27|.|TRBJ1-4|.
TGTGCCAGCAGTTCTGTAGCCTATCGCCGAACTAATGAAAAACTGTTTTTT
CASSSVAYRRTNEKLFF
>TRBV2|.|TRBJ2-7|.
TGTGCCAGCAGTGAATCGCTAGAGCAGTACTTC
CASSESLEQYF
>TRBV12-3/TRBV12-4|.|TRBJ2-3|.
TGTGCCAGCAGTCTGAGCGGAGTAGATACGCAGTATTTT
CASSLSGVDTQYF
>TRBV30|.|TRBJ2-1|TRBD2
TGTGCCTACCATCGGCTAGCGGGATGGTCCTACAATGAGCAGTTCTTC
CAYHRLAGWSYNEQFF
>TRBV28|once|TRBJ1-1|.
TGTGCCAGCAACCCTATGGTGTACGGGGGTCGTAGCACTGAAGCTTTCTTT
CASNPMVYGGRSTEAFF
>TRBV28|.|TRBJ1-2|TRBD1
TGTGCCAGCAGTTTTCCAACAGGGGGTAACTATGGCTACACCTTC
CASSFPTGGNYGYTF
>TRBV27|.|TRBJ2-1|TRBD2
TGTGCCATCCGGGAGGGAGGAAGAAATGAGCAGTTCTTC
CAIREGGRNEQFF
>TRBV5-6|.|TRBJ1-2|.
TGTGCCAGCAGCTTTACCGGGAGAGGCTACACCTTC
CASSFTGRGYTF
>TRBV6-6|.|TRBJ2-5|.
TGTGCCAGCAGTTACTACCTACAGGGAGAGACCCAGTACTTC
CASSYYLQGETQYF
>TRBV5-1|.|TRBJ2-1|TRBD2
TGCGCCAGCAGCCATACGGGACTAGCGGGAGTGGTTGAGCAGTTCTTC
CASSHTGLAGVVEQFF
>TRBV19|once|TRBJ1-2|.
TGTGCCAGTAGTAGGGCCAGGACAGAAGAATATGGCTACACCTTC
CASSRARTEEYGYTF
>TRBV6-1|.|TRBJ1-2|.
TGTGCCAGCAGTGAGACTGGGAGTGTCGGCTACACCTTC
CASSETGSVGYTF
>TRBV7-3|.|TRBJ1-1|.
TGTGCCAGCAGCTTACGAGGAAGTACAGGGCGCGCAGCTACTGAAGCTTTCTTT
CASSLRGSTGRAATEAFF
>TRBV25-1|few|TRBJ2-1|TRBD2
TGTGCCAGCAGTGAATGGGGGGGAATGGGCTACAATGAGCAGTTCTTC
CASSEWGGMGYNEQFF
>TRBV10-1|.|TRBJ2-1|TRBD2
TGCGCCAGCAGCCAGACTAGCGGGGTCTACAATGAGCAGTTCTTC
CASSQTSGVYNEQFF
>TRBV12-5|.|TRBJ2-7|.
TGTGCTAGTGGTTCCGACTTCCTCTACGAGCAGTACTTC
CASGSDFLYEQYF
>TRBV3-1/TRBV3-2|.|TRBJ1-3|.
TGTGCCAGCAGCCAAGGTGCGGGCACCATATATTTT
CASSQGAGTIYF
>TRBV4-1|.|TRBJ1-5|.
TGCGCCAGCAGCCAAGATAGAGTTTATAGCAATCAGCCCCAGCATTTT
CASSQDRVYSNQPQHF
>TRBV3-1/TRBV3-2|.|TRBJ2-1|.
TGTGCCAGCAGCCAAGGGGCGGGCGGGTACAATGAGCAGTTCTTC
CASSQGAGGYNEQFF
>TRBV3-1/TRBV3-2|few|TRBJ1-2|TRBD1
TGTGCCAGCAGCCAGGGACAGGTAGGAAACTATGGCTACACCTTC
CASSQGQVGNYGYTF
>TRBV11-2|.|TRBJ1-4|.
TGTGCCAGCAGCTTAGATTGGAGGAGGGGCGAAAAACTGTTTTTT
CASSLDWRRGEKLFF
>TRBV29-1|.|TRBJ1-1|TRBD1
TGCAGCGTTGAGGGACAGGGGGCTGGCACTGAAGCTTTCTTT
CSVEGQGAGTEAFF
>TRBV19|.|TRBJ1-4|.
TGTGCCAGTAGTCCAAGGACAGAGCTCCGGTCTAATGAAAAACTGTTTTTT
CASSPRTELRSNEKLFF
>TRBV6-5|.|TRBJ1-5|TRBD1
TGTGCCAGCACCCCGGGACAGAACAATCAGCCCCAGCATTTT
CASTPGQNNQPQHF
>TRBV13|.|TRBJ2-1|TRBD2
TGTGCCAGCAGCTTAACGGGCGGGAGTCGTTCCTACAATGAGCAGTTCTTC
CASSLTGGSRSYNEQFF
>TRBV28|.|TRBJ2-7|TRBD1
TGTGCCAGCAGTTTAAGGGACAGGGGGCGCTACGAGCAGTACTTC
CASSLRDRGRYEQYF
>TRBV5-5|.|TRBJ2-5|TRBD2
TGTGCCAGCAGCTTTAACGGACTAGCGGGAGTTGTGGAAGAGACCCAGTACTTC
CASSFNGLAGVVEETQYF
>TRBV19|.|TRBJ1-1|.
TGTGCCAGTAGTATCGGGGGGGGAATGAACACTGAAGCTTTCTTT
CASSIGGGMNTEAFF
>TRBV6-2/TRBV6-3|.|TRBJ1-1|TRBD1
TGTGCCAGCAGTGCACACGGGACAGGCCGGATCACTGAAGCTTTCTTT
CASSAHGTGRITEAFF
>TRBV7-3|.|TRBJ2-5|.
TGTGCCAGCAGCCCGAGGCTAGGCGAGACCCAGTACTTC
CASSPRLGETQYF
>TRBV5-1|.|TRBJ1-5|TRBD1
TGCGCCAGCAGCTCCGGGACAGGGCTTTATCAGCCCCAGCATTTT
CASSSGTGLYQPQHF
>TRBV6-6|.|TRBJ2-7|.
TGTGCCAGCAGTCGCGACAGGGGGCAGGGGACTAGCCTACGGGGATACGAGCAGTACTTC
CASSRDRGQGTSLRGYEQYF
>TRBV25-1|once|TRBJ1-5|.
TGTGCCAGCAGTGAATATTATCAGGGATGCAATCAGCCCCAGCATTTT
CASSEYYQGCNQPQHF
>TRBV3-1/TRBV3-2|.|TRBJ2-3|TRBD1
TGTGCCAGCAGCGGGACAGGGGGGCGTCTTGACACAGATACGCAGTATTTT
CASSGTGGRLDTDTQYF
>TRBV2|.|TRBJ2-1|.
TGTGCCAGCACCAGGACGGCCAGGGATGAGCAGTTCTTC
CASTRTARDEQFF
>TRBV7-2|.|TRBJ2-5|TRBD1
TGTGCCAGCAGCTTAGGACAGGGTGAGACCCAGTACTTC
CASSLGQGETQYF
>TRBV12-5|.|TRBJ1-2|.
TGTGCTAGTGGTTTGCTACCCCGGGATAGCTACACCTTC
CASGLLPRDSYTF
>TRBV3-1/TRBV3-2|.|TRBJ1-2|.
TGTGCCAGCAGCCAAGTCCGGCAGGAAAATGGCTACACCTTC
CASSQVRQENGYTF
>TRBV5-1|.|TRBJ2-5|.
TGCGCCAGCAGCTTTGTGGTGAGAGAGACCCAGTACTTC
CASSFVVRETQYF
>TRBV2|once|TRBJ1-3|.
TGTGCCAGCAGCGTAGGACAGAAAGCAACCACCATATATTTT
CASSVGQKATTIYF
>TRBV7-2|.|TRBJ1-2|.
TGTGCCAGCAGCTTATTGCGGGCTCAAGGCTACACCTTC
CASSLLRAQGYTF
>TRBV6-1|.|TRBJ2-3|TRBD2
TGTGCCAGCAGTGTCCTAGCGGGGAGCGGCACAGATACGCAGTATTTT
CASSVLAGSGTDTQYF
>TRBV12-5|.|TRBJ1-1|.
TGTGCTAGTGGGTTGTGGCAGAACACTGAAGCTTTCTTT
CASGLWQNTEAFF
>TRBV5-1|.|TRBJ2-3|.
TGCGCCAGCAACCCGGGACATGGAAACACAGATACGCAGTATTTT
CASNPGHGNTDTQYF
>TRBV4-1|.|TRBJ1-3|.
TGCGCCAGCAGCCAAGGGCAGGGGTCCACTGGAAACACCATATATTTT
CASSQGQGSTGNTIYF
>TRBV9|.|TRBJ2-3|TRBD2
TGTGCCAGCAGCGGCCAAGGACTAGCGGGCACAGATACGCAGTATTTT
CASSGQGLAGTDTQYF